This TCR beta chain was observed in a study of Graves' ophthalmopathy and Graves' hyperthyroidism. Whole-study context: Ophthalmopathy not arising within 18 months of follow-up defined hyperthyroidism as stable.

TCR beta CDR3 amplification used RNA transcripts. Second-round multiplex PCR followed a first-round RT-PCR using HTBI primers. TCRdb called the multiplex PCR reads again in MiXCR, with one record for every CDR3 protein. The sample holds over a million distinct CDR3 sequences, 35% to 40% seen once. Regarding this clonotype: Its antigen remains unknown. An end of the junction differs from the germline gene, which may be a read error.

Findings of the study overall: Most thyroid-expanded clonotypes exceeding 0.001 frequency were also found in blood.

Germline lookup yields CDR1 WSHSY and CDR2 SAAADI. The CDR3 consists of 12 residues. Recruitment covered hyperthyroidism patients aged 18 to 65 whose new diagnosis was of under 2 months' duration. Researchers turned away patients with other autoimmune diseases, uncontrolled infections, pregnancy or lactation. The receptor was derived from an adult man with Graves' hyperthyroidism. The sequenced material came from peripheral blood or thyroid tissue (not recorded which). This chain links TRBV10-2 with TRBJ1-1, with 7 bases aligning to TRBD1. This CDR3 is CASRQGFTEAFF. The CDR3 DNA follows: TGTGCCAGCAGACAGGGTTTCACTGAAGCTTTCTTT.